These 29 T cell receptor beta chains were sequenced from one sample in a study of tumor-infiltrating lymphocytes in primary liver carcinoma. Making TCR beta cDNA involved 400 to 600 ng total RNA and a constant-region primer. What produced the TCR beta libraries was three nested multiplex PCR rounds using slightly modified ARM-PCR. The first two PCR rounds used TRBV1-TRBV30 forward primers with a C-beta reverse primer, 9 to 11 cycles each. TCRdb passed the multiplex PCR reads through MiXCR, listing each CDR3 protein once. The sample shows 40,000 to 50,000 distinct CDR3 sequences, over 65% of them seen only once. Scientists recovered RNA and DNA together from around 20-30 mg of unsorted bulk tissue. Input material: liver tumor tissue from sampling region 3. Subset meaning: tumor region T3, left-lateral pole. All receptors come from a man aged 35 to 55 with primary liver carcinoma and hepatitis B virus infection.

There are a few counts of this clonotype. A read error is possible here, since a much larger clone lies one base away. The V call is TRBV14, the J call TRBJ2-2, with a weak D call TRBD1 (5 bases). The germline gives CDR1 SGHDN, CDR2 FVKESK. This CDR3 region has 14 residues. As DNA, the CDR3 is TGTGCCGGCAGAAGTGCCAGGGACACCGGGGAGCTGTTTTTT. Its protein product is CAGRSARDTGELFF.

This sequence joins TRBV6-2 or TRBV6-3 and TRBJ2-7; D possibly corresponds to TRBD2 (6 bases). The germline CDR1 and CDR2 sequences are MNHEY and SVGEGT. The CDR3 is 16 residues long. For the CDR3, the DNA is TGTGAAAGCAGTTACGGCAGCGGGTTGAGCTCCTACGAGCAGTACTTC. Its protein product is CESSYGSGLSSYEQYF.

This clonotype came up once. The CDR3: CANIYQGGTSKFF. The CDR3 nucleotides read TGTGCCAATATTTACCAGGGTGGGACTAGCAAGTTCTTC. This chain links TRBV2 with TRBJ2-1; 9 bases are shared with TRBD2. Germline trimming cut 10 bases from V and 14 bases from J; bases unmatched to any gene: 15. The CDR3 extends over 13 amino acids. Germline V CDR1 and CDR2: SNHLY, FYNNEI.

The chain employs TRBV7-8 and TRBJ2-7, with D unresolved. The V gene's germline CDR1 is SGHVS and CDR2 FQNEAQ. The CDR3 has 14 amino acids. V was cut by 2 bases and J by 7 bases, with 15 bases left in between. The CDR3 region is CASSLRALSREQYF. The CDR3 DNA sequence: TGTGCCAGCAGCTTAAGGGCACTATCACGGGAGCAGTACTTC.

Of note for this clonotype: Just one base apart from a much larger clone, this may be a read error. The V call is TRBV28, the J call TRBJ1-1; no clear D gene. The CDR3 spans 14 residues. V was shortened by 2 bases and J by 3 bases, with 10 bases between the two germline ends. Germline CDR1 and CDR2: MDHEN and SYDVKM. As DNA, the CDR3 is TGTGCCAGCAGTTTAAGTACGGATTACACTGAAGCTTTCTTT. This codes for CASSLSTDYTEAFF.

The chain couples TRBV6-6 to TRBJ2-7; a possible D gene is TRBD2 (5 bases). The germline V and J ends were trimmed by 8 bases and 3 bases, with 14 bases remaining between them. The CDR3 consists of 13 residues. Germline CDR1 MNHNY, CDR2 SVGAGI (reference sequence). The CDR3 reads CASGFGLDYEQYF. The DNA of the CDR3 is TGTGCCAGCGGTTTCGGACTGGACTACGAGCAGTACTTC.

A word on this clonotype: The missing conserved phenylalanine or tryptophan at the end of this CDR3 makes a read error likely. The chain combines TRBV6-1 with TRBJ2-7; D remains unclear. The germline V gene encodes CDR1 MNHNS and CDR2 SASEGT. The CDR3 has 13 residues. The CDR3 reads CTSSEWAFYEQYL. CDR3 coding DNA: TGTACCAGCAGTGAATGGGCTTTCTACGAGCAGTACCTC.

Remarks on this clonotype: At one end, the junction sequence differs from germline, possibly due to a read error. The chain joins TRBV10-2 to TRBJ2-5; D is possibly TRBD2 (5 bases). The CDR3 runs 15 residues. The germline CDR1 and CDR2 sequences are WSHSY and SAAADI. CDR3 region: CVSSEGLSIQETQYF. CDR3 DNA: TGCGTCAGCAGTGAAGGACTGTCCATCCAAGAGACCCAGTACTTC.

This clonotype is a singleton in its sample. The junction does not match germline at one end; this may be a read error. This rearrangement joins TRBV6-5 to TRBJ2-6, with 7 bases identical to TRBD1. Germline V gene data show CDR1 as MNHEY and CDR2 as SVGAGI. The CDR3 contains 16 residues. CDR3 sequence reads: CVSRLGDRSGANVLTF. The CDR3 nucleotides are TGTGTCAGCAGGTTAGGGGACAGATCCGGGGCCAACGTCCTGACTTTC.

This clonotype was recorded only once. The V gene is TRBV4-2, the J gene TRBJ2-7; D gene unclear. Germline lookup yields CDR1 LGHNA and CDR2 YNFKEQ. Trimming shortened V by 3 bases and J by 3 bases, and 24 bases separated the two germline ends. The CDR3 extends over 18 amino acids. The CDR3: CASSHEQSVAIRYYEQYF. The CDR3 DNA is TGTGCCAGCAGCCATGAACAGTCGGTAGCCATCCGCTACTACGAGCAGTACTTC.

This chain connects TRBV11-3 to TRBJ2-3; 7 nucleotides match TRBD2. The CDR3 consists of 17 residues. Germline CDR1 and CDR2: SGHNT and YENEEA. The DNA of the CDR3 is TGTGTCACCAGCTTAGGGGTAATTAGCGGGAGCACAGATACGCAGTATTTT. This encodes CVTSLGVISGSTDTQYF.

The chain is built from TRBV7-9 and TRBJ2-7; either TRBD1 or TRBD2 may fit D (7 bases each). This CDR3 has 15 residues. Germline CDR1 and CDR2: SEHNR and FQNEAQ (reference sequence). V lost 5 bases and J 3 bases, leaving 17 bases between the germline ends. CDR3 nucleotides: TGTGCCAGCAGCAAGTGGGGGGGACAGAACTACGAGCAGTACTTC. Its protein is CASSKWGGQNYEQYF.

With regard to this clonotype: Germline and junction disagree at one end, which may indicate a read error. The CDR3 DNA reads TGTGCCACCGGGCAAAACCAGCCATCATACAATGAGCAATTCTTC. Translation: CATGQNQPSYNEQFF. The rearrangement uses TRBV11-2 and TRBJ2-1; D remains unclear. Germline CDR1 reads SGHAT; CDR2 reads FQNNGV. The CDR3 runs 15 residues. Based on the CDR3 plus reference TRBV11-2 and TRBJ2-1, the full variable domain is EAGVAQSPRYKIIEKRQSVAFWCNPISGHATLYWYQQILGQGPKLLIQFQNNGVVDDSQLPKDRFSAERLKGVDSTLKIQPAKLEDSAVYLCATGQNQPSYNEQFFGPGTRLTVL.

As regards this clonotype: Lacking the conserved final phenylalanine or tryptophan, this CDR3 likely reflects a read error. This chain links TRBV10-3 with TRBJ2-7; D may be TRBD2 (7 bases). V dropped 0 bases and J dropped 7 bases, with 16 bases sitting between them. The CDR3 sequence is 15 residues long. Germline assignment: CDR1 ENHRY and CDR2 SYGVKD. The CDR3 sequence: CAISESGGGSTEQYL. In DNA, the CDR3 is TGTGCCATCAGTGAGTCTGGCGGGGGCTCTACAGAGCAGTACTTA.

In the case of this clonotype: One junction end disagrees with the germline gene, perhaps due to a read error. V is TRBV6-5 and J is TRBJ2-2, with a possible D match to TRBD2 (5 bases). Looked up from germline, CDR1 is MNHEY and CDR2 is SVGAGI. The CDR3 extends over 15 amino acids. The DNA of the CDR3 is TGTATCAGCAGTTACGCAGTGGATGGCACCGGGGAACTGTTTTTT. Protein product: CISSYAVDGTGELFF.

A remark on this clonotype: One junction end does not reproduce the germline sequence, and a read error may be involved. The chain recombines TRBV29-1 with TRBJ2-3, with a tentative D call TRBD2 (5 bases). Germline CDR1 is SQVTM and CDR2 is ANQGSEA. CDR3 length: 12 residues. The CDR3, as DNA: TGTAGCGCTACAGTGGGCACAGATACGCAGTATTTT. Amino acids: CSATVGTDTQYF.

As regards this clonotype: A junction boundary mismatches the germline segment, possibly from a read error. The J gene is TRBJ2-3, the V gene TRBV4-1, with D perhaps TRBD2 (6 bases). Germline values: CDR1 MGHRA, CDR2 YSYEKL. CDR3 length: 17 amino acids. The CDR3 DNA sequence: TGTGCCAGCAGCCAAGATTATGCTAGCGTAGACACAGATACGCAGTATTTT. Translated: CASSQDYASVDTDTQYF.

This clonotype was detected once. At one of its ends the junction is not consistent with the germline gene, which may arise from a read error. The rearrangement joins TRBV29-1 to TRBJ1-2; D is unresolved. The germline CDR1 and CDR2 sequences are SQVTM and ANQGSEA. The CDR3 runs to 14 residues. The CDR3 protein is CSVYSPNDHYSYTF. Written as DNA, the CDR3 is TGCAGCGTGTATAGCCCCAATGACCACTATAGCTACACCTTC.

To note about this clonotype: One end of the junction is discordant with germline, which a read error may explain. J is TRBJ2-4 and V is TRBV7-9; D possibly corresponds to TRBD2 (6 bases). Germline V gene sequence: CDR1 SEHNR, CDR2 FQNEAQ (reference sequence). This CDR3 is 16 amino acids long. The DNA of the CDR3 is TGTGCCAGCAGCCCACCAGCGGAGGGGTCCAAAAACATTCAATATTTC. It is translated as CASSPPAEGSKNIQYF.

There are a few counts of this clonotype. J is TRBJ2-3 and V is TRBV20-1; D call uncertain. The V gene's germline CDR1 is DFQATT and CDR2 SNEGSKA (reference sequence). The V gene lost 6 bases and the J gene lost 2 bases, with 12 bases spanning the gap. There are 13 residues in the CDR3. CDR3 sequence (DNA): TGCAGTGCATCTGACCCGAACACAGATACGCAGTATTTT. It specifies CSASDPNTDTQYF.

Turning to this clonotype: An end of the junction does not agree with germline; a read error may underlie this. The chain recombines TRBV11-1 with TRBJ2-1, with 8 positions matching TRBD2. This CDR3 comprises 17 residues. In germline, CDR1 is SGHAT, CDR2 FQDESV (reference sequence). This CDR3 reads CTSCLGQAGEVDNGQFF. For the CDR3, the DNA is TGTACCAGCTGCCTGGGACAAGCGGGAGAAGTTGACAATGGGCAGTTCTTC.

The J gene is TRBJ2-7, the V gene TRBV11-2, with 7 bases identical to TRBD2. Germline V gives CDR1 SGHAT, CDR2 FQNNGV. The CDR3 has 13 amino acids. V lost 6 bases and J lost 4; bases outside the gene matches: 6. CDR3 nucleotides: TGTGCCAGCAGAAGGGAGGGCCGTTACGAGCAGTACTTC. Amino acids: CASRREGRYEQYF. The full variable domain, completed using reference TRBV11-2 and TRBJ2-7, is EAGVAQSPRYKIIEKRQSVAFWCNPISGHATLYWYQQILGQGPKLLIQFQNNGVVDDSQLPKDRFSAERLKGVDSTLKIQPAKLEDSAVYLCASRREGRYEQYFGPGTRLTVT.

Comment on this clonotype: This CDR3 is missing its conserved last phenylalanine or tryptophan, likely due to a read error. This rearrangement joins TRBV29-1 to TRBJ2-7; D gene unclear. The CDR3 extends over 12 amino acids. Germline V CDR1 and CDR2: SQVTM, ANQGSEA. CDR3 in amino acids: CSAKGNSYEQYL. The CDR3 DNA is TGCAGCGCCAAAGGCAACTCCTACGAACAGTACTTG.

With respect to this clonotype: Relative to the germline gene, one junction end is altered; a read error may explain this. The chain employs TRBV12-3 or TRBV12-4 and TRBJ2-7, with 9 nucleotides matching TRBD2. The CDR3 is made up of 18 amino acids. The CDR3 here is CAGSLISSTHAGGYERYF. CDR3 bases: TGTGCCGGCAGTTTAATCTCTAGTACCCACGCGGGAGGGTACGAGCGGTACTTC.

Remarks on this clonotype: An end of the junction does not agree with germline; a read error may underlie this. In DNA, the CDR3 is TGTGCCAGTGCCCCCTTGGAAGCGGCCCACCACGAGCGGTACTTC. It yields the protein CASAPLEAAHHERYF. The chain uses TRBV11-2 and TRBJ2-7; the D gene is possibly TRBD2 (5 bases). In germline, CDR1 is SGHAT, CDR2 FQNNGV. CDR3 length: 15 residues.

In its sample, this clonotype was seen once. This CDR3 is missing its conserved last phenylalanine or tryptophan, likely due to a read error. This chain connects TRBV29-1 to TRBJ2-3; the match to TRBD2 covers 7 bases. The CDR3 is 14 residues long. The V gene end was trimmed by 6 bases and the J gene end by 2 bases; junction bases not matched to a gene: 8. The V gene's germline CDR1 is SQVTM and CDR2 ANQGSEA. CDR3 nucleotide sequence: TGCAGCGTCCGATTCGGGAGGTCCACAGATACGCAGTATTCT. The encoded protein is CSVRFGRSTDTQYS.

Regarding this clonotype: A read error may be the cause here, since a much bigger clone is one base away. This sequence joins TRBV5-4 and TRBJ2-1, with 8 bases aligning to TRBD2. The V gene end was trimmed by 0 bases and the J gene end by 4 bases; junction bases not matched to a gene: 3. The CDR3 spans 15 residues. Germline CDR1 and CDR2: SGHNT and YYREEE (reference sequence). The CDR3 coding sequence is TGTGCCAGCAGCTTGGGCGGGAGGCTATACAATGAGCAGTTCTTC. Protein sequence: CASSLGGRLYNEQFF.

Within the sample, this clonotype is medium-sized. The chain couples TRBV11-2 to TRBJ2-3; TRBD2 might be the D (6 bases). The CDR3 covers 15 residues. Germline CDR1 reads SGHAT; CDR2 reads FQNNGV. Trimming left V 5 bases short and J 5 bases short, with 17 bases between. The chain's CDR3 is CASSPLTPRGDTQYF. CDR3 in DNA: TGTGCCAGCAGCCCTTTGACCCCGCGGGGAGATACGCAGTATTTT.

The sample holds many counts of this clonotype. The chain is built from TRBV6-6 and TRBJ2-1; 9 bases line up with TRBD2. CDR1 is MNHNY, CDR2 SVGAGI, per germline (reference sequence). The CDR3 has 16 residues. Germline trimming cut 8 bases from V and 9 bases from J; bases unmatched to any gene: 17. CDR3 sequence (DNA): TGTGCCAGCCAAACATCGGGGAGCGGGAGGTTGGGTGAGCAGTTCTTC. It codes for CASQTSGSGRLGEQFF.